The 18 T cell receptor beta chains below were found in one sample sequenced in a study of T cell responses to AZD1222 COVID-19 vaccine. Clones were sequenced by immunoSEQ multiplex PCR, and TCRdb holds only the in-frame ones, with some missing. The data hold fewer than 110,000 clones, with just over 90% observed a single time. The specimen comprised peripheral blood, sampled on day 0 of AZD1222 vaccination. Source of these receptors: an adult in good health.

The chain couples TRBV28 to TRBJ1-5; 12 bases map to TRBD1. CDR1 is MDHEN, CDR2 SYDVKM, per germline. The CDR3 contains 15 residues. Unmatched junction bases numbered 6, after V lost 5 bases and J lost 7 bases. CDR3 in amino acids: CASSGRDRGPQPQHF. DNA for the CDR3: TGTGCCAGCAGTGGACGGGACAGGGGGCCCCAGCCCCAGCATTTT.

The J gene is TRBJ1-2, the V gene TRBV6-1, with a tentative D call TRBD1 (5 bases). CDR1 and CDR2 (germline): MNHNS, SASEGT. Between the trimmed V and J ends, which lost 2 bases and 0 bases, there was a span of 28 bases. The CDR3 consists of 21 residues. The CDR3 sequence: CASSEFSSPGLGGLANYGYTF. Here the CDR3 DNA reads TGTGCCAGCAGTGAATTCTCTTCCCCCGGACTGGGGGGTTTAGCTAACTATGGCTACACCTTC.

Regarding this clone: This sample also contains other DNA sequences that code for the same CDR3. The chain's CDR3 is CASSYDRGQPQHF. For the CDR3, the DNA is TGTGCCAGCAGTTACGACAGGGGTCAGCCCCAGCATTTT. The J gene is TRBJ1-5, the V gene TRBV6-5; TRBD1 aligns across 8 bases. Germline assignment: CDR1 MNHEY and CDR2 SVGAGI. CDR3 size: 13 residues. The ends lost 2 bases at V and 6 bases at J; junction bases unmatched: 0.

This clone was counted only a few times. The chain carries TRBV18 and TRBJ1-1; maybe TRBD1 (5 bases). The CDR3 consists of 13 residues. Germline V gene lookup returns CDR1 KGHSH and CDR2 LQKENI. V was trimmed by 3 bases and J by 3 bases, leaving 8 bases between them. The CDR3 sequence is CASSPMGDTEAFF. Here the CDR3 DNA reads TGTGCCAGCTCACCGATGGGGGACACTGAAGCTTTCTTT.

The rearrangement uses TRBV19 and TRBJ1-1, with TRBD1 identical over 11 bases. There are 14 residues in the CDR3. CDR1 is LNHDA and CDR2 is SQIVND in the germline V gene (reference sequence). V shed 7 bases, J shed 3 bases, and the junction held 4 bases outside the gene matches. The CDR3 DNA reads TGTGCCAGTACCCGGACAGGGGGCTACACTGAAGCTTTCTTT. Its protein is CASTRTGGYTEAFF.

The chain links TRBV27 to TRBJ2-7; perhaps D is TRBD1 or TRBD2 (5 bases each). The CDR3 totals 15 residues. Trimming took 6 bases from V and 2 from J, leaving 17 bases between them. Germline V gene lookup returns CDR1 MNHEY and CDR2 SMNVEV (reference sequence). The DNA of the CDR3 is TGTGCCAGCAGACCCTCCGGGACGGTCACCTACGAGCAGTACTTC. Its translation: CASRPSGTVTYEQYF.

This chain uses TRBV6-4 with TRBJ2-3, with D perhaps TRBD2 (5 bases). The CDR3 is 13 residues long. Germline-derived CDR1 and CDR2 are MRHNA and SNTAGT. V dropped 9 bases and J dropped 0 bases, with 10 bases sitting between them. The CDR3: CASSDPSTDTQYF. The CDR3 DNA is TGTGCCAGTAGCGACCCTAGCACAGATACGCAGTATTTT.

The CDR3 loop is CASSGTGGQNSPLHF. The CDR3 nucleotides read TGTGCCAGCTCCGGGACAGGGGGCCAAAATTCACCCCTCCACTTT. This chain joins TRBV18 and TRBJ1-6; 12 bases agree with TRBD1. CDR1 is KGHSH and CDR2 is LQKENI in the germline V gene. The ends lost 6 bases at V and 7 bases at J; junction bases unmatched: 4. There are 15 residues in the CDR3.

The rearrangement links TRBV6-5 to TRBJ2-3; the D is unclear. Germline assignment: CDR1 MNHEY and CDR2 SVGAGI. CDR3 length: 16 residues. Trimming took 2 bases from V and 0 from J, leaving 12 bases between them. The CDR3 reads CASSYALVTSTDTQYF. Written as DNA, the CDR3 is TGTGCCAGCAGTTACGCCCTAGTTACTAGCACAGATACGCAGTATTTT.

V and J are TRBV18 and TRBJ2-1, with 11 bases lining up with TRBD1. Germline values: CDR1 KGHSH, CDR2 LQKENI. Trimming cost V 2 bases and J 9 bases; bases outside gene matches: 6. The CDR3 runs to 15 residues. The CDR3 sequence is CASSPEGQGVVEQFF. DNA of the CDR3: TGTGCCAGCTCACCAGAGGGACAGGGGGTGGTTGAGCAGTTCTTC.

The rearrangement joins TRBV29-1 to TRBJ1-3; D is unclear. From germline, CDR1 is SQVTM and CDR2 ANQGSEA. There are 14 residues in the CDR3. Deletions cut 1 base from V and 4 bases from J, with 11 bases between. CDR3 protein: CSVEASAGGNTIYF. The DNA for the CDR3 is TGCAGCGTTGAAGCTTCGGCGGGGGGAAACACCATATATTTT.

The chain is built from TRBV13 and TRBJ2-7; maybe TRBD2 (6 bases). V lost 5 bases and J 1 base, leaving 12 bases between the germline ends. The CDR3 spans 14 residues. Germline V gives CDR1 PRHDT, CDR2 FYEKMQ (reference sequence). CDR3 amino acids: CASSPWRGSYEQYF. DNA for the CDR3: TGTGCCAGCAGCCCCTGGCGGGGTTCCTACGAGCAGTACTTC.

The chain uses TRBV9 and TRBJ2-3; tentatively, D is TRBD1 (5 bases). The ends were cut back, 0 bases at V and 2 bases at J, with 10 bases in the middle. CDR1 and CDR2 from the germline V gene are SGDLS and YYNGEE. The length of the CDR3 is 15 residues. The CDR3 coding sequence is TGTGCCAGCAGCGTAGTGGCAGGGCCCACAGATACGCAGTATTTT. Protein sequence: CASSVVAGPTDTQYF. Filled out from reference TRBV9 and TRBJ2-3, the complete variable domain reads DSGVTQTPKHLITATGQRVTLRCSPRSGDLSVYWYQQSLDQGLQFLIQYYNGEERAKGNILERFSAQQFPDLHSELNLSSLELGDSALYFCASSVVAGPTDTQYFGPGTRLTVL.

This sequence joins TRBV7-9 and TRBJ2-7; tentatively, D is TRBD2 (5 bases). Germline V gene lookup returns CDR1 SEHNR and CDR2 FQNEAQ (reference sequence). V was cut by 5 bases and J by 6 bases, with 11 bases left in between. The CDR3 loop spans 12 amino acids. DNA for the CDR3: TGTGCCAGCAGCCTGGGAGAGAGCGAGCAGTACTTC. This gives the protein CASSLGESEQYF.

The chain employs TRBV7-9 and TRBJ2-2, with a tentative D call TRBD1 (5 bases). CDR3 size: 13 residues. CDR1 SEHNR and CDR2 FQNEAQ come from the germline V gene (reference sequence). V lost 3 bases and J lost 7, with 9 bases in between. Written as DNA, the CDR3 is TGTGCCAGCAGCTTTCTCAGGGACGGGGAGCTGTTTTTT. Amino acid sequence: CASSFLRDGELFF.

J is TRBJ1-2 and V is TRBV18; 12 bases align to TRBD1. This CDR3 has 15 residues. The trim removed 4 bases at V and 10 bases at J, leaving 10 bases unmatched. The germline V gene has CDR1 KGHSH and CDR2 LQKENI. Here the CDR3 DNA reads TGTGCCAGCTCACGTTCAGGGACAGGGGGCGAGGACTACACCTTC. It encodes CASSRSGTGGEDYTF. Using reference TRBV18 and TRBJ1-2 for the parts outside the CDR3, the full variable domain is NAGVMQNPRHLVRRRGQEARLRCSPMKGHSHVYWYRQLPEEGLKFMVYLQKENIIDESGMPKERFSAEFPKEGPSILRIQQVVRGDSAAYFCASSRSGTGGEDYTFGSGTRLTVV.

The chain links TRBV5-1 to TRBJ2-2; 7 nucleotides align to TRBD1. This CDR3 spans 15 amino acids. CDR1 and CDR2 from the germline V gene are SGHRS and YFSETQ. V shed 3 bases and J 2 bases; nucleotides not matched to a gene: 4. This CDR3 reads CASSWTGSNTGELFF. CDR3 DNA: TGCGCCAGCAGCTGGACAGGCTCAAACACCGGGGAGCTGTTTTTT.

This chain joins TRBV19 and TRBJ1-2; 9 nucleotides align to TRBD1. The junction had 6 bases not matched to a gene; V was cut back by 6 bases and J by 4 bases. CDR3 length: 14 amino acids. CDR1 and CDR2 (germline): LNHDA, SQIVND (reference sequence). The CDR3 DNA is TGTGCCAGTAGCCAACAGGGGGCGGCCTATGGCTACACCTTC. Translated, it gives CASSQQGAAYGYTF. The full variable domain, completed using reference TRBV19 and TRBJ1-2, is DGGITQSPKYLFRKEGQNVTLSCEQNLNHDAMYWYRQDPGQGLRLIYYSQIVNDFQKGDIAEGYSVSREKKESFPLTVTSAQKNPTAFYLCASSQQGAAYGYTFGSGTRLTVV.